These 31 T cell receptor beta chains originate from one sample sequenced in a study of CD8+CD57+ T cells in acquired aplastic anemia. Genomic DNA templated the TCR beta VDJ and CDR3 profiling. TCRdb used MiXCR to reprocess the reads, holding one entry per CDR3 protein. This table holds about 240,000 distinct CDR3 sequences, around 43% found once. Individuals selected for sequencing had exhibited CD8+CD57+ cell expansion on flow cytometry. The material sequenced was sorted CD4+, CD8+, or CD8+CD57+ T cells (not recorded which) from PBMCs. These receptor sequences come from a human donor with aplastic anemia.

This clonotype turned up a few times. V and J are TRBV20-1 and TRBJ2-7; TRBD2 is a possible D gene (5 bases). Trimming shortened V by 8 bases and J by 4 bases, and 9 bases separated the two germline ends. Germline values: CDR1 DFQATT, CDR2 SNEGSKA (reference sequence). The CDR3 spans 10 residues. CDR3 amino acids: CSSSGYEQYF. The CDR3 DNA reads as TGCAGTTCCTCGGGGTACGAGCAGTACTTC.

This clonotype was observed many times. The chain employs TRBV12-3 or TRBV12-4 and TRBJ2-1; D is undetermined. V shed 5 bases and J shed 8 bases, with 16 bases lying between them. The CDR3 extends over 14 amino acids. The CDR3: CASSRNVRYDEQFF. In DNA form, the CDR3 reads TGTGCCAGCAGTCGCAATGTACGTTACGATGAGCAGTTCTTC.

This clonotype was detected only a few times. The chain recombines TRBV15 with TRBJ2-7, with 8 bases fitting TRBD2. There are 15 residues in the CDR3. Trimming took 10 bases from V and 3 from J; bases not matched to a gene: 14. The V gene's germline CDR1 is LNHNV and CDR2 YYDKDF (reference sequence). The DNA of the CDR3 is TGTGCCAGTCAAAAATCAGCGGGAGAGAACTACGAGCAGTACTTC. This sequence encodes CASQKSAGENYEQYF.

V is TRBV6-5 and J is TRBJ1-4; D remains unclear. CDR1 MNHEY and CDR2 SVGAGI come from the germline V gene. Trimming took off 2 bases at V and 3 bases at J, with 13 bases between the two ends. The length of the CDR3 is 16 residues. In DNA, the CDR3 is TGTGCCAGCAGTTACGAGGTTCCAAGCCCTAATGAAAAACTGTTTTTT. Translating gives CASSYEVPSPNEKLFF.

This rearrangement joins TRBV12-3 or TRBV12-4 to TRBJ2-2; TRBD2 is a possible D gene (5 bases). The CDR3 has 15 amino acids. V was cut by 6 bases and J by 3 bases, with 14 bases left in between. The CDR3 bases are TGTGCCAGCAGCCTCCTAGGAGGCGACACCGGGGAGCTGTTTTTT. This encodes CASSLLGGDTGELFF.

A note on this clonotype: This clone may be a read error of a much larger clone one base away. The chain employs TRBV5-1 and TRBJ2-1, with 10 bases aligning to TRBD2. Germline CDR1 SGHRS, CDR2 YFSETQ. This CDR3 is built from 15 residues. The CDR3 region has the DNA TGCGCCAACAGCTTGGCTAGCGGGGGCTACAATGAGCAGTTCTTC. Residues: CANSLASGGYNEQFF. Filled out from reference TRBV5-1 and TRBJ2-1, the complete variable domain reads KAGVTQTPRYLIKTRGQQVTLSCSPISGHRSVSWYQQTPGQGLQFLFEYFSETQRNKGNFPGRFSGRQFSNSRSEMNVSTLELGDSALYLCANSLASGGYNEQFFGPGTRLTVL.

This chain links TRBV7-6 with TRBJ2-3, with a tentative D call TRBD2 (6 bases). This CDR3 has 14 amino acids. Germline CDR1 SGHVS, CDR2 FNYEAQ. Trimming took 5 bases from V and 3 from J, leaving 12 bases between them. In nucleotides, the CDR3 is TGTGCCAGCAGCCGTCAACGGGGGACAGATACGCAGTATTTT. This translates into CASSRQRGTDTQYF.

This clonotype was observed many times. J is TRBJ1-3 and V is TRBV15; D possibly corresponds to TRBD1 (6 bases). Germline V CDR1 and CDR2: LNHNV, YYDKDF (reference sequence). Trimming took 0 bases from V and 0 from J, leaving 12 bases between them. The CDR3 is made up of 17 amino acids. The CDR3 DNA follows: TGTGCCACCAGCAGAGATCTAAGACAGGTCTCTGGAAACACCATATATTTT. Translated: CATSRDLRQVSGNTIYF.

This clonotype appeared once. The CDR3 loop reads CASSLWADQETQYF. In DNA form, the CDR3 reads TGTGCCAGCAGCTTATGGGCAGACCAAGAGACCCAGTACTTC. The V call is TRBV7-6, the J call TRBJ2-5; D uncertain. V was shortened by 2 bases and J by 0 bases, with 7 bases between the two germline ends. This CDR3 is 14 amino acids long. The V gene's germline CDR1 is SGHVS and CDR2 FNYEAQ.

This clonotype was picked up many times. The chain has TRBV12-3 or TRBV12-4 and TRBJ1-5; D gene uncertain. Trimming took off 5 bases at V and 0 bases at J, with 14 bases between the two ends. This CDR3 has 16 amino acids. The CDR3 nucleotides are TGTGCCAGCAGTCGTGGGAGTCTCGCTAGCAATCAGCCCCAGCATTTT. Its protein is CASSRGSLASNQPQHF.

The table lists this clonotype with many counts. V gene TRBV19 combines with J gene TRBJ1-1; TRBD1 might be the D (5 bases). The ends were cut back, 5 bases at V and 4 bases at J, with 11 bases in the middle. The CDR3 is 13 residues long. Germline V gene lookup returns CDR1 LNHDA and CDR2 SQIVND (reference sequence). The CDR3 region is CASSQGLGTEAFF. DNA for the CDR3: TGTGCCAGTAGTCAGGGTTTGGGCACTGAAGCTTTCTTT.

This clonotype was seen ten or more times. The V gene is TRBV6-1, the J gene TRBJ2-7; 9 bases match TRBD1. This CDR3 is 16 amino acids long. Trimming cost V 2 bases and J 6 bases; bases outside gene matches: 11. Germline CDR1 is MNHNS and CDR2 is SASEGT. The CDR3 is CASSENPGTGPSEQYF. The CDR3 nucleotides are TGTGCCAGCAGTGAAAATCCAGGGACAGGGCCGTCCGAGCAGTACTTC.

This CDR3 is CASSPTAGIYEQYF. CDR3 in DNA: TGTGCCAGCAGCCCTACCGCGGGCATCTACGAGCAGTACTTC. V usage is TRBV7-2 and J usage is TRBJ2-7; possibly TRBD2 for D (5 bases). Per the germline V gene, CDR1 is SGHTA and CDR2 is FQGNSA. This CDR3 has 14 residues. V was shortened by 5 bases and J by 3 bases, with 14 bases between the two germline ends.

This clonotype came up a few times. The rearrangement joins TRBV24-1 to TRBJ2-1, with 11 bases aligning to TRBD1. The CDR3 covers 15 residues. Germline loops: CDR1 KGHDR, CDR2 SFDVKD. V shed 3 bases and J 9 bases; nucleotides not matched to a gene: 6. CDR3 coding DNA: TGTGCCACCAGTGATGGGGGACAGGGGGACACTGAGCAGTTCTTC. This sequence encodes CATSDGGQGDTEQFF.

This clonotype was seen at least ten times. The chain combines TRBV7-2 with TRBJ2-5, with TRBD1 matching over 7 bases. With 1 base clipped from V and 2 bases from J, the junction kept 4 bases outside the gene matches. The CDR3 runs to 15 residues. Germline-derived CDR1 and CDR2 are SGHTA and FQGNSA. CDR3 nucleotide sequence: TGTGCCAGCAGCTTAGAGGGACAGTTTCAAGAGACCCAGTACTTC. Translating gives CASSLEGQFQETQYF.

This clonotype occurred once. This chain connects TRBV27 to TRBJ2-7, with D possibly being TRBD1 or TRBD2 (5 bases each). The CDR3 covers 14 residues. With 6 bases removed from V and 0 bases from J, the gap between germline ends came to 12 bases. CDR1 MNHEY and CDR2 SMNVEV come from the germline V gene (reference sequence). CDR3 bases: TGTGCCAGCAGGGGACCAGGGATCTCCTACGAGCAGTACTTC. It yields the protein CASRGPGISYEQYF.

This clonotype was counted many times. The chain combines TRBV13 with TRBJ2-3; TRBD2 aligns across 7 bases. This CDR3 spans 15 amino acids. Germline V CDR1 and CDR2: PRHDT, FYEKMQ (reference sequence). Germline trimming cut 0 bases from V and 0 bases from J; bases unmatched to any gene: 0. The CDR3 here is CASSLGGGSTDTQYF. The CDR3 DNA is TGTGCCAGCAGCTTAGGGGGGGGGAGCACAGATACGCAGTATTTT.

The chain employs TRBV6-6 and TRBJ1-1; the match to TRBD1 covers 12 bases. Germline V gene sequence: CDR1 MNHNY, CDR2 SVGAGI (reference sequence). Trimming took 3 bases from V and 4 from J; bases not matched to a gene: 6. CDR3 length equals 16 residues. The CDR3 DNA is TGTGCCAGCAGTTATAGGGACAGGGGGCTGGCCACTGAAGCTTTCTTT. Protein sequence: CASSYRDRGLATEAFF.

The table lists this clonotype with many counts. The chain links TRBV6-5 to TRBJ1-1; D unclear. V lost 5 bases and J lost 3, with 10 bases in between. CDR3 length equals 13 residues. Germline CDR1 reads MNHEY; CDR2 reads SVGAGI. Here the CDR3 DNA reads TGTGCCAGCAGTCCCGACAAATACACTGAAGCTTTCTTT. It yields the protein CASSPDKYTEAFF.

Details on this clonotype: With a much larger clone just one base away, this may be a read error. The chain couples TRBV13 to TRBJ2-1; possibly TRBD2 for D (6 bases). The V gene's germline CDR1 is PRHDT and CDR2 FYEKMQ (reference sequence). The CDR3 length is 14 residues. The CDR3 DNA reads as TGTGCCAGCAGCTCTCCGGCGGGATTGAATGGGCAGTTCTTC. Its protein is CASSSPAGLNGQFF.

DNA of the CDR3: TGTGCCACCAGCACTAGGGGGGGGCTTTACACCTTC. This sequence encodes CATSTRGGLYTF. The chain recombines TRBV15 with TRBJ1-2, with D perhaps TRBD1 (6 bases). Trimming stripped 4 bases from V and 11 bases from J, with 14 bases between. The germline CDR1 and CDR2 sequences are LNHNV and YYDKDF (reference sequence). The CDR3 is 12 residues long.

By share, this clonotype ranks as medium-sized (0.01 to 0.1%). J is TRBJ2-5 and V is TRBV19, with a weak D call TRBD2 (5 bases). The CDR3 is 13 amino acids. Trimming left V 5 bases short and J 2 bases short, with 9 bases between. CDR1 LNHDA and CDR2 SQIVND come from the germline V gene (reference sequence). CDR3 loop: CASSRGVQETQYF. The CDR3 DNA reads TGTGCCAGTAGTCGGGGAGTGCAAGAGACCCAGTACTTC.

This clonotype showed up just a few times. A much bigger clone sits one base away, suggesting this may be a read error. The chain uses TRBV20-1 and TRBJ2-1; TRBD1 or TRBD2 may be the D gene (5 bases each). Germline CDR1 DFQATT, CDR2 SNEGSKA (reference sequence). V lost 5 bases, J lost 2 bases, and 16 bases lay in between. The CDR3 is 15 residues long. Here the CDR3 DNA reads TGCAGTGCTGGAGCTGAGGGGTTACCCTACAATGAGCAGTTCTTC. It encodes CSAGAEGLPYNEQFF.

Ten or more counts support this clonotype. CDR3: CASSLWGHNEQFF. The CDR3 region has the DNA TGCGCCAGCAGCTTGTGGGGTCACAATGAGCAGTTCTTC. The V call is TRBV5-1, the J call TRBJ2-1; D remains ambiguous. Germline CDR1 is SGHRS and CDR2 is YFSETQ. The germline V and J ends were trimmed by 1 base and 5 bases, with 7 bases remaining between them. This CDR3 has 13 residues.

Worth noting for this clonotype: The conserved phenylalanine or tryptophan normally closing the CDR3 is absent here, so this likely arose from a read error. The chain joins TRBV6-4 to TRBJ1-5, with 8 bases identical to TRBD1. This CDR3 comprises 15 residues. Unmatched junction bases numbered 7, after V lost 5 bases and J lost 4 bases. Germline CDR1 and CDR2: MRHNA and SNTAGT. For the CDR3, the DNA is TGTGCCAGCAGTCTAACAGGGGGAAAGAATCAGCCCCAGCATCTT. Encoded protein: CASSLTGGKNQPQHL.

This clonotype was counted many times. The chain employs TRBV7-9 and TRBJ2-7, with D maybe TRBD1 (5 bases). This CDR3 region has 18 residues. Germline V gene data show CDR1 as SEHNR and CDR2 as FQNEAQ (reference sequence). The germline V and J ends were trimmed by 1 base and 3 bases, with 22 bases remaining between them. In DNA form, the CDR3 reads TGTGCCAGCAGCTTAGGGTCAAGGGGCCCCGAAATTTTCTACGAGCAGTACTTC. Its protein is CASSLGSRGPEIFYEQYF.

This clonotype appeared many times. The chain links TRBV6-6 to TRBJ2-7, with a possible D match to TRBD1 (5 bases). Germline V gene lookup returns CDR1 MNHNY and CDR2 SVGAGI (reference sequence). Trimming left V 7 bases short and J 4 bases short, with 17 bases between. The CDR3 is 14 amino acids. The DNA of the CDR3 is TGTGCCAGCAAGGGGCAGGACGTCAGGTACGAGCAGTACTTC. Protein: CASKGQDVRYEQYF.

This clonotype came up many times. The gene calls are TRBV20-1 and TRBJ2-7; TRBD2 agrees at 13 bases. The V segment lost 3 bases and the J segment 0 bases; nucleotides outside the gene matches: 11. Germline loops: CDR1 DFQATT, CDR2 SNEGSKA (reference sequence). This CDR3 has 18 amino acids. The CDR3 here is CSASRPQTSGRTSYEQYF. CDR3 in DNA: TGCAGTGCTAGCAGACCTCAGACTAGCGGGAGGACCTCCTACGAGCAGTACTTC.

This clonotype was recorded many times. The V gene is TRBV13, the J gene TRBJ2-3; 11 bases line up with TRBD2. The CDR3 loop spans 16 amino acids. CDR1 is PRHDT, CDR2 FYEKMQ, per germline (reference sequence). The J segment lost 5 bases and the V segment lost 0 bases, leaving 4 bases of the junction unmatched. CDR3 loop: CASSLGLAGVGDTQYF. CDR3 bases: TGTGCCAGCAGCTTAGGACTAGCGGGAGTAGGAGATACGCAGTATTTT. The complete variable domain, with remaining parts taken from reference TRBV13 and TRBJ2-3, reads AAGVIQSPRHLIKEKRETATLKCYPIPRHDTVYWYQQGPGQDPQFLISFYEKMQSDKGSIPDRFSAQQFSDYHSELNMSSLELGDSALYFCASSLGLAGVGDTQYFGPGTRLTVL.

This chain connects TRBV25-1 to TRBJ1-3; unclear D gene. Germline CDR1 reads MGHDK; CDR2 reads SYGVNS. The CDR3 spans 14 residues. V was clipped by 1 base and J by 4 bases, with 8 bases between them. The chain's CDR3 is CASSEWAPGNTIYF. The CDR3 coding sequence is TGTGCCAGCAGTGAATGGGCCCCGGGAAACACCATATATTTT.

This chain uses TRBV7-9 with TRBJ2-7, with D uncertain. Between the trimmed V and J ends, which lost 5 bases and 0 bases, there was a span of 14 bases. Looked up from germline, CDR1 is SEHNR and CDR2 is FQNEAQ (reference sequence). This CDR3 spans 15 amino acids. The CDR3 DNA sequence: TGTGCCAGCAGCCCTGGCGTGTTCGGCTCCTACGAGCAGTACGTC. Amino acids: CASSPGVFGSYEQYV.